Each of the 18 T cell receptor beta chains below was sequenced from the same sample in a study of cytomegalovirus exposure and HLA in healthy donors. Clones were read by immunoSEQ multiplex PCR, and TCRdb kept only the in-frame ones, dropping some. The sample yields tens of thousands of clones, approximately 90% seen once. Sequencing was carried out using PBMCs. The receptors originated from a man younger than 35 in good health and CMV-seronegative.

The chain recombines TRBV19 with TRBJ2-3; 10 bases fit TRBD1. The CDR3 spans 15 residues. Germline CDR1 is LNHDA and CDR2 is SQIVND (reference sequence). J was trimmed by 3 bases and V by 6 bases; bases with no gene match: 6. CDR3 nucleotide sequence: TGTGCCAGTAGCAGGCCGGGACAGGGGACAGATACGCAGTATTTT. It yields the protein CASSRPGQGTDTQYF.

CDR3 protein: CASSLDFTLATSYNEQFF. DNA for the CDR3: TGTGCCAGCAGCTTAGATTTCACGCTAGCGACGTCCTACAATGAGCAGTTCTTC. The chain recombines TRBV11-2 with TRBJ2-1; a weak D match, TRBD2 (6 bases). Trimming pared 0 bases from V and 1 base from J, leaving 16 bases between. The CDR3 sequence is 18 residues long. Germline CDR1 reads SGHAT; CDR2 reads FQNNGV.

V gene TRBV2 combines with J gene TRBJ2-7; D not certain. Germline V gene data show CDR1 as SNHLY and CDR2 as FYNNEI. The V end lost 3 bases, the J end lost 5 bases, and 14 bases lay between the germline ends. The CDR3 is 14 amino acids. Here the CDR3 reads CASSDVLERNEQYF. The CDR3 DNA reads as TGTGCCAGCAGTGATGTACTTGAGAGGAACGAGCAGTACTTC.

This chain connects TRBV21-1 to TRBJ2-7; TRBD2, as called in the table, went unchecked against the DNA. TRBV21-1 is an annotated pseudogene. The CDR3 runs 17 residues. The CDR3 sequence: CASSARAGTIEVYEQYF. In DNA form, the CDR3 reads TGTGCCAGCAGCGCCCGAGCGGGGACGATTGAGGTCTACGAGCAGTACTTC.

This chain joins TRBV10-3 and TRBJ1-4; weak D call: TRBD1 (6 bases). This CDR3 has 12 amino acids. Trimming removed 11 bases from V and 10 bases from J, with 17 bases in between. Germline-derived CDR1 and CDR2 are ENHRY and SYGVKD. This CDR3 is CAAGQPLGKLFF. The DNA for the CDR3 is TGTGCCGCAGGACAGCCCCTGGGAAAACTGTTTTTT.

The chain is built from TRBV27 and TRBJ2-2; D is unresolved. Germline values: CDR1 MNHEY, CDR2 SMNVEV (reference sequence). This CDR3 has 11 amino acids. The V and J ends lost 5 bases and 6 bases respectively, with 4 bases between them. The CDR3 DNA sequence: TGTGCCAGCAGTGCGTCCGGGGAGCTGTTTTTT. Translating gives CASSASGELFF.

The chain employs TRBV7-2 and TRBJ2-7, with D perhaps matching TRBD2 (6 bases). Trimming took 3 bases from V and 0 from J, leaving 12 bases between them. CDR3 size: 15 residues. Germline V gene sequence: CDR1 SGHTA, CDR2 FQGNSA. The CDR3 region has the DNA TGTGCCAGCAGCTTTAGCGGCCGAAGCTCCTACGAGCAGTACTTC. Protein sequence: CASSFSGRSSYEQYF.

The rearrangement links TRBV7-6 to TRBJ1-3, with 9 bases that match TRBD1. CDR1 is SGHVS, CDR2 FNYEAQ, per germline. The CDR3 sequence is 15 residues long. Trimming removed 5 bases from V and 4 bases from J; junction bases left unmatched: 6. The chain's CDR3 is CASSPWTGVGNTIYF. The CDR3 bases are TGTGCCAGCAGCCCGTGGACAGGGGTAGGAAACACCATATATTTT. Looking up the rest from reference TRBV7-6 and TRBJ1-3 gives the full variable domain: GAGVSQSPRYKVTKRGQDVALRCDPISGHVSLYWYRQALGQGPEFLTYFNYEAQQDKSGLPNDRFSAERPEGSISTLTIQRTEQRDSAMYRCASSPWTGVGNTIYFGEGSWLTVV.

The genes are TRBV9 and TRBJ2-3; 7 bases match TRBD2. The V gene end was trimmed by 3 bases and the J gene end by 2 bases; junction bases not matched to a gene: 3. Per germline, CDR1 SGDLS and CDR2 YYNGEE. The CDR3 loop spans 14 amino acids. Here the CDR3 reads CASSELAHTDTQYF. The CDR3, as DNA: TGTGCCAGCAGCGAACTAGCGCACACAGATACGCAGTATTTT.

The genes are TRBV27 and TRBJ2-1; D not resolved. In germline, CDR1 is MNHEY, CDR2 SMNVEV (reference sequence). The CDR3 totals 14 residues. Trimming removed 3 bases from V and 8 bases from J, with 14 bases in between. The CDR3 DNA sequence: TGTGCCAGCAGTTTCCTAACTACTGACGATGAGCAGTTCTTC. Translating gives CASSFLTTDDEQFF.

V gene TRBV7-6 combines with J gene TRBJ1-3; TRBD1 aligns across 7 bases. The CDR3 has 13 amino acids. Germline V gene lookup returns CDR1 SGHVS and CDR2 FNYEAQ. The V gene end was trimmed by 4 bases and the J gene end by 5 bases; junction bases not matched to a gene: 2. CDR3 amino acids: CASSSTGRNTIYF. CDR3 DNA: TGTGCCAGCAGCTCGACAGGGCGAAACACCATATATTTT.

This clone was detected only once. The genes are TRBV4-3 and TRBJ2-6, with a tentative D call TRBD2 (7 bases). The CDR3 length is 20 residues. V was trimmed by 0 bases and J by 2 bases, leaving 20 bases between them. The germline V gene has CDR1 LGHNA and CDR2 YSLEER. Here the CDR3 DNA reads TGCGCCAGCAGCCAAGACTTGGCGGGGGCGCTTGTGGCTGGGGCCAACGTCCTGACTTTC. Protein sequence: CASSQDLAGALVAGANVLTF.

The chain uses TRBV5-4 and TRBJ1-2, with 9 positions matching TRBD1. The V gene end was trimmed by 4 bases and the J gene end by 2 bases; junction bases not matched to a gene: 6. This CDR3 region has 15 residues. CDR1 is SGHNT and CDR2 is YYREEE in the germline V gene (reference sequence). CDR3 amino acids: CASSPGTGPNYGYTF. CDR3 sequence (DNA): TGTGCCAGCAGCCCCGGGACAGGGCCGAACTATGGCTACACCTTC.

The CDR3 reads CASSQDPTGTDTQYF. CDR3 bases: TGTGCCAGCAGCCAAGATCCTACCGGCACAGATACGCAGTATTTT. This chain connects TRBV4-2 to TRBJ2-3; D not certain. The germline gives CDR1 LGHNA, CDR2 YNFKEQ. The CDR3 runs to 15 residues. Trimming shortened V by 0 bases and J by 1 base, and 8 bases separated the two germline ends.

The CDR3 DNA reads TGTGCCAGCAGCCCGGGACTAGCGAGCTCCTACGAGCAGTACTTC. This encodes CASSPGLASSYEQYF. The V call is TRBV9, the J call TRBJ2-7; TRBD2 matches at 10 bases. The CDR3 runs 15 residues. The germline V gene encodes CDR1 SGDLS and CDR2 YYNGEE. Trimming cost V 4 bases and J 0 bases; bases outside gene matches: 4.

The rearrangement joins TRBV15 to TRBJ2-1; weak D call: TRBD2 (7 bases). CDR1 LNHNV and CDR2 YYDKDF come from the germline V gene (reference sequence). CDR3 length: 16 residues. Trimming took 2 bases from V and 9 from J, leaving 20 bases between them. CDR3 loop: CATSRPRGQAMSEQFF. In nucleotides, the CDR3 is TGTGCCACCAGCAGACCGCGGGGGCAGGCTATGAGTGAGCAGTTCTTC.

V usage is TRBV28 and J usage is TRBJ1-4; 7 positions match TRBD1. Per germline, CDR1 MDHEN and CDR2 SYDVKM. The CDR3 runs to 14 residues. V was pared by 6 bases and J by 10 bases, with 11 bases of the junction left unmatched. CDR3 sequence (DNA): TGTGCCAGCAGCCTGACAGGGATGGGTGGAAAACTGTTTTTT. Its translation is CASSLTGMGGKLFF.

J is TRBJ2-2 and V is TRBV11-2; 9 bases align to TRBD2. In germline, CDR1 is SGHAT, CDR2 FQNNGV. The junction had 13 bases not matched to a gene; V was cut back by 4 bases and J by 7 bases. The CDR3 spans 17 residues. The CDR3 loop reads CASSSQREAKYGGELFF. CDR3 coding DNA: TGTGCCAGCAGCTCCCAGCGGGAGGCTAAGTACGGCGGGGAGCTGTTTTTT.